This T cell receptor beta chain originates from a study of sequential checkpoint blockade in melanoma. Trimming took 5 bases from V and 3 from J, leaving 8 bases between them. In germline, CDR1 is SEHNR, CDR2 FQNEAQ (reference sequence). The CDR3 covers 12 residues. Described treatment: randomized to nivolumab then ipilimumab (arm A) or the reverse (arm B). Patients had received no earlier DNA-damaging chemotherapy. PBMC sorting kept live CD3+CD8+ cells without CD19 or CD56. Sequencing was performed with immunoSEQ multiplex PCR; in TCRdb, only in-frame clones are kept and a portion is missing. The sample lists 13,000 or so clones, approximately 78% occurring once. This clone was seen a handful of times.

The chain is built from TRBV7-9 and TRBJ2-7; D remains unclear. This TCR came from a human donor with melanoma. This specimen was CD8+ T cells sorted from blood (inferred from file names), taken from a patient given nivolumab and ipilimumab in sequence. The CDR3 reads CASSHDNYEQYF. For the CDR3, the DNA is TGTGCCAGCAGCCACGACAACTACGAGCAGTACTTC. Full variable domain (rest looked up from reference TRBV7-9 and TRBJ2-7): DTGVSQNPRHKITKRGQNVTFRCDPISEHNRLYWYRQTLGQGPEFLTYFQNEAQLEKSRLLSDRFSAERPKGSFSTLEIQRTEQGDSAMYLCASSHDNYEQYFGPGTRLTVT.